One sample yielded the 9 T cell receptor beta chains listed below, sequenced in a study of T-cell reconstitution after alpha-beta-depleted transplantation in children. Unique molecular identifiers were used to barcode this TCRbeta library. TCRdb recomputed calls from the PCR reads with MiXCR, one row per CDR3 protein. The top ten clones hold approximately 7% of a sample with under 35,000 distinct CDR3 sequences, about 6.2% of them seen once. The specimen comprised PBMCs, mostly from graft donor cells, sampled 180 days after TCRalphabeta/CD19-depleted stem cell transplant. These receptors were obtained from a male patient aged 10 to 17 who had a stem cell transplant for acute myeloid leukemia, so the T cells may come from the graft donor.

Many counts were recorded for this clonotype. The rearrangement uses TRBV18 and TRBJ1-1, with 7 bases identical to TRBD1. Per germline, CDR1 KGHSH and CDR2 LQKENI. CDR3 length equals 12 residues. J gave up 6 bases and V 6 bases, and 4 bases lay outside the gene matches. As DNA, the CDR3 is TGTGCCAGCTCGGTGCAGGGGGCTGAAGCTTTCTTT. Translating gives CASSVQGAEAFF.

The table lists this clonotype with many counts. J is TRBJ1-2 and V is TRBV14; TRBD1 is a possible D gene (6 bases). From germline, CDR1 is SGHDN and CDR2 FVKESK. V lost 1 base to trimming and J lost 8 bases, with 14 bases between them. This CDR3 region has 14 residues. CDR3 sequence (DNA): TGTGCCAGCAGCCAAGGGGACACCTTCGGCGGCTACACCTTC. It specifies CASSQGDTFGGYTF.

The sample holds many counts of this clonotype. The V and J genes are TRBV28 and TRBJ2-1; perhaps TRBD1 as D (5 bases). The CDR3 loop spans 16 amino acids. Trimming removed 1 base from V and 6 bases from J, with 16 bases in between. Looked up from germline, CDR1 is MDHEN and CDR2 is SYDVKM. The CDR3 spells CASSLSRALRGNEQFF. The CDR3 DNA reads as TGTGCCAGCAGTTTATCCCGGGCCCTTAGGGGCAATGAGCAGTTCTTC. The whole variable domain, filled in from reference TRBV28 and TRBJ2-1, reads DVKVTQSSRYLVKRTGEKVFLECVQDMDHENMFWYRQDPGLGLRLIYFSYDVKMKEKGDIPEGYSVSREKKERFSLILESASTNQTSMYLCASSLSRALRGNEQFFGPGTRLTVL.

At least ten counts were recorded for this clonotype. The CDR3 nucleotides read TGTGCCAGCAGCTTAGGGAGTTGGCGCGGGGGGGCCCTAGATACGCAGTATTTT. It encodes CASSLGSWRGGALDTQYF. The chain employs TRBV11-3 and TRBJ2-3, with 9 bases that match TRBD2. The germline V gene has CDR1 SGHNT and CDR2 YENEEA. This CDR3 has 18 amino acids. With V trimmed by 1 base and J by 5 bases, 13 bases remained unmatched. The whole variable domain, filled in from reference TRBV11-3 and TRBJ2-3, reads EAGVVQSPRYKIIEKKQPVAFWCNPISGHNTLYWYLQNLGQGPELLIRYENEEAVDDSQLPKDRFSAERLKGVDSTLKIQPAELGDSAVYLCASSLGSWRGGALDTQYFGPGTRLTVL.

This clonotype appeared many times. V gene TRBV20-1 combines with J gene TRBJ2-3, with TRBD2 identical over 10 bases. The length of the CDR3 is 14 residues. J was trimmed by 0 bases and V by 4 bases; bases with no gene match: 1. Looked up from germline, CDR1 is DFQATT and CDR2 is SNEGSKA (reference sequence). CDR3 region: CSAKRGGSTDTQYF. The CDR3 nucleotides are TGCAGTGCTAAGCGGGGGGGAAGCACAGATACGCAGTATTTT.

With respect to this clonotype: An end of the junction does not agree with germline; a read error may underlie this. This rearrangement joins TRBV5-4 to TRBJ1-2, with D possibly being TRBD1 (6 bases). The CDR3 has 16 amino acids. Germline CDR1 reads SGHNT; CDR2 reads YYREEE (reference sequence). CDR3 sequence reads: CASRLGATRSNYGYTF. CDR3 sequence (DNA): TGTGCCAGCAGGTTGGGGGCGACACGCTCTAACTATGGCTACACCTTC.

By share of the sample, this clonotype is medium-sized. The chain links TRBV9 to TRBJ2-5; 7 positions agree with TRBD2. Germline-derived CDR1 and CDR2 are SGDLS and YYNGEE. Trimming cost V 4 bases and J 7 bases; bases outside gene matches: 7. The CDR3 runs 13 residues. The CDR3 DNA reads TGTGCCAGCAGCCCAAACTCGGGGGGGACCCAGTACTTC. Protein: CASSPNSGGTQYF.

The chain recombines TRBV6-2 or TRBV6-3 with TRBJ2-7; a weak D match, TRBD2 (6 bases). There are 15 residues in the CDR3. Germline CDR1 and CDR2: MNHEY and SVGEGT. The V end lost 4 bases, the J end lost 0 bases, and 13 bases lay between the germline ends. DNA for the CDR3: TGTGCCAGCAGTTGGGGCCTGGGGGGCTCCTACGAGCAGTACGTC. Residues: CASSWGLGGSYEQYV.

This clonotype has only one observation. The J gene is TRBJ2-1, the V gene TRBV12-3 or TRBV12-4; 10 bases are shared with TRBD2. This CDR3 has 19 residues. Trimming at V came to 11 bases and at J to 0 bases, leaving 19 bases not matched to a gene. The CDR3 bases are TGTGCCTTCAGTACCCGACTAGCGGGCACCTATAGCTCCTACAATGAGCAGTTCTTC. Its protein product is CAFSTRLAGTYSSYNEQFF.